The 32 T cell receptor beta chains below come from one sample, sequenced in a study of blood T cell repertoires in COVID-19. Only in-frame clones appear in the TCRdb table, and some are missing; sequencing was by immunoSEQ multiplex PCR. The table includes 400,000 to 450,000 clones, approximately 88% detected once. The sequencing input was peripheral blood. The source of these receptors is a woman in her fifties or sixties with COVID-19, enrolled during active disease.

The chain recombines TRBV11-2 with TRBJ1-3; no definite D call. Trimming removed 1 base from V and 0 bases from J, with 10 bases in between. The CDR3 is made up of 16 amino acids. Looked up from germline, CDR1 is SGHAT and CDR2 is FQNNGV. The CDR3 protein is CASSLVGSFSGNTIYF. In DNA, the CDR3 is TGTGCCAGCAGCTTAGTTGGCTCTTTCTCTGGAAACACCATATATTTT.

This clone was detected a few times. The chain combines TRBV11-2 with TRBJ2-2; a weak D match, TRBD2 (5 bases). Germline CDR1 reads SGHAT; CDR2 reads FQNNGV. V lost 4 bases to trimming and J lost 5 bases, with 14 bases between them. This CDR3 is built from 15 residues. The CDR3 region has the DNA TGTGCCAGCAGCTCGCGCCGGGGTGGGACCGGGGAGCTGTTTTTT. Its protein is CASSSRRGGTGELFF.

This clone was seen just once. The gene calls are TRBV7-2 and TRBJ1-1; the match to TRBD1 covers 9 bases. The CDR3 extends over 16 amino acids. J lost 5 bases, V lost 5 bases, and 12 bases had no gene match. Germline V gene lookup returns CDR1 SGHTA and CDR2 FQGNSA. This chain's CDR3 is CASSLQGAAALTEAFF. For the CDR3, the DNA is TGTGCCAGCAGCCTACAGGGGGCGGCCGCTTTGACTGAAGCTTTCTTT.

V and J are TRBV20-1 and TRBJ2-1; TRBD2 agrees at 9 bases. CDR3 length: 14 residues. After removal of 7 bases from V and 4 bases from J, the junction contained 8 bases not matched to a gene. Germline V gene lookup returns CDR1 DFQATT and CDR2 SNEGSKA (reference sequence). CDR3 DNA sequence: TGCAGTGGTAGTAGCGGGGGCCAATACAATGAGCAGTTCTTC. Translation: CSGSSGGQYNEQFF.

This chain uses TRBV12-3 or TRBV12-4 with TRBJ1-4; the D is unclear. V was pared by 5 bases and J by 10 bases, with 11 bases between. The CDR3 is 12 residues long. The CDR3 nucleotides are TGTGCCAGCAGTCTCCCCCGGGGAAAACTGTTTTTT. Protein sequence: CASSLPRGKLFF.

V usage is TRBV7-9 and J usage is TRBJ1-5, with unresolved D. The length of the CDR3 is 14 residues. The V gene's germline CDR1 is SEHNR and CDR2 FQNEAQ (reference sequence). Between the trimmed V and J ends, which lost 0 bases and 4 bases, there was a span of 7 bases. Here the CDR3 reads CASSLASGNQPQHF. The CDR3 DNA reads TGTGCCAGCAGCTTAGCGTCAGGAAATCAGCCCCAGCATTTT.

The chain links TRBV7-8 to TRBJ1-1; D is uncertain. The germline V gene has CDR1 SGHVS and CDR2 FQNEAQ. The V end was cut by 1 base, the J end by 6 bases, with 6 bases between. CDR3 length: 12 amino acids. The CDR3 nucleotides read TGTGCCAGCAGCTTAGGGGCCCCTGAAGCTTTCTTT. Protein product: CASSLGAPEAFF.

The chain links TRBV11-2 to TRBJ2-5, with 13 bases fitting TRBD2. The CDR3 is 15 amino acids. V was clipped by 6 bases and J by 5 bases; unmatched bases: 6. Per the germline V gene, CDR1 is SGHAT and CDR2 is FQNNGV. DNA of the CDR3: TGTGCCAGCAGTCGACTAGCGGGGGGCCAGGAGACCCAGTACTTC. Residues: CASSRLAGGQETQYF.

The rearrangement uses TRBV20-1 and TRBJ1-1; D gene uncertain. CDR1 and CDR2 from the germline V gene are DFQATT and SNEGSKA (reference sequence). This CDR3 spans 13 amino acids. The ends were cut back, 3 bases at V and 1 base at J, with 9 bases in the middle. The CDR3 bases are TGCAGTGCTAGTAGCGCCTCGAACACTGAAGCTTTCTTT. As protein: CSASSASNTEAFF.

This chain joins TRBV24-1 and TRBJ2-1; 8 bases fit TRBD2. This CDR3 is 16 amino acids long. CDR1 is KGHDR, CDR2 SFDVKD, per germline. V trimming: 3 bases; J trimming: 5 bases; junction bases outside the gene matches: 8. The CDR3 DNA is TGTGCCACCAGTGATGTCGGGGGGGGAAATAACAATGAGCAGTTCTTC. It encodes CATSDVGGGNNNEQFF.

The CDR3 coding sequence is TGTGCCAGCAGCGTAGATGTGGGACAGGGATACGAGCAGTACTTC. Its protein is CASSVDVGQGYEQYF. The V and J genes are TRBV9 and TRBJ2-7; 9 nucleotides agree with TRBD1. The CDR3 has 15 residues. The trim removed 0 bases at V and 4 bases at J, leaving 5 bases unmatched. The V gene's germline CDR1 is SGDLS and CDR2 YYNGEE.

CDR3 amino acids: CAWSQTYEQYF. CDR3 bases: TGTGCCTGGAGTCAGACCTACGAGCAGTACTTC. V gene TRBV30 combines with J gene TRBJ2-7; D gene unclear. This CDR3 has 11 amino acids. CDR1 is GTSNPN and CDR2 is SVGIG in the germline V gene (reference sequence). V shed 2 bases and J shed 2 bases, with 4 bases lying between them. The full variable domain, rest sourced from reference TRBV30 and TRBJ2-7, is SQTIHQWPATLVQPVGSPLSLECTVEGTSNPNLYWYRQAAGRGLQLLFYSVGIGQISSEVPQNLSASRPQDRQFILSSKKLLLSDSGFYLCAWSQTYEQYFGPGTRLTVT.

CDR3 sequence: CASSADRGDSSYNEQFF. The CDR3 DNA reads as TGCGCCAGCAGTGCAGACAGGGGGGACAGCTCCTACAATGAGCAGTTCTTC. The chain couples TRBV10-1 to TRBJ2-1; TRBD1 aligns across 9 bases. The J segment lost 0 bases and the V segment lost 4 bases, leaving 7 bases of the junction unmatched. CDR3 size: 17 residues. Per the germline V gene, CDR1 is WNHNN and CDR2 is SYGVQD (reference sequence).

The gene calls are TRBV5-1 and TRBJ1-4, with 7 bases identical to TRBD1. The CDR3 covers 14 residues. V shed 5 bases, J shed 4 bases, and the junction held 5 bases outside the gene matches. Per the germline V gene, CDR1 is SGHRS and CDR2 is YFSETQ. CDR3 protein: CASRRDRHNEKLFF. The CDR3 coding sequence is TGCGCCAGCAGGAGGGACAGACATAATGAAAAACTGTTTTTT.

The chain uses TRBV2 and TRBJ2-7; a possible D gene is TRBD1 (6 bases). CDR3 length: 12 amino acids. Germline assignment: CDR1 SNHLY and CDR2 FYNNEI. V shed 9 bases and J shed 3 bases, with 12 bases lying between them. CDR3 DNA sequence: TGTGCCAGAGGGGGACACTTCTACGAGCAGTACTTC. Translated, it gives CARGGHFYEQYF.

This sequence joins TRBV4-2 and TRBJ2-7; TRBD2 aligns across 8 bases. V lost 4 bases to trimming and J lost 5 bases; unmatched junction nucleotides: 7. Germline CDR1 LGHNA, CDR2 YNFKEQ. The CDR3 spans 14 residues. CDR3 protein: CASSPRTSPHEQYF. Here the CDR3 DNA reads TGTGCCAGCAGCCCCCGGACTAGCCCCCACGAGCAGTACTTC.

The chain uses TRBV6-5 and TRBJ1-5, with D unresolved. The germline V and J ends were trimmed by 5 bases and 0 bases, with 8 bases remaining between them. Germline values: CDR1 MNHEY, CDR2 SVGAGI. CDR3 size: 14 residues. CDR3 amino acids: CASSRRNSNQPQHF. The DNA of the CDR3 is TGTGCCAGCAGTAGGAGGAATAGCAATCAGCCCCAGCATTTT.

V usage is TRBV5-1 and J usage is TRBJ1-4; weak D call: TRBD1 (6 bases). The CDR3 is 16 amino acids. Germline CDR1 SGHRS, CDR2 YFSETQ. The V gene lost 0 bases and the J gene lost 0 bases, with 9 bases spanning the gap. In DNA form, the CDR3 reads TGCGCCAGCAGCTTGGACAGGGTAGCAACTAATGAAAAACTGTTTTTT. This encodes CASSLDRVATNEKLFF. The complete variable domain, with remaining parts taken from reference TRBV5-1 and TRBJ1-4, reads KAGVTQTPRYLIKTRGQQVTLSCSPISGHRSVSWYQQTPGQGLQFLFEYFSETQRNKGNFPGRFSGRQFSNSRSEMNVSTLELGDSALYLCASSLDRVATNEKLFFGSGTQLSVL.

The V gene is TRBV7-3, the J gene TRBJ1-1; TRBD1 might be the D (5 bases). Per germline, CDR1 SGHTA and CDR2 FQGTGA. V lost 1 base and J 0 bases, leaving 12 bases between the germline ends. This CDR3 has 16 amino acids. The CDR3 is CASSLSSGNMNTEAFF. For the CDR3, the DNA is TGTGCCAGCAGCTTAAGTTCAGGGAACATGAACACTGAAGCTTTCTTT.

The chain links TRBV11-2 to TRBJ2-5; possible D gene TRBD2, 5 bases. Looked up from germline, CDR1 is SGHAT and CDR2 is FQNNGV. The CDR3 extends over 15 amino acids. V lost 4 bases, J lost 2 bases, and 14 bases lay in between. The CDR3 DNA is TGTGCCAGCAGCTCCCAATGGGGAGATCAAGAGACCCAGTACTTC. The encoded protein is CASSSQWGDQETQYF.

The genes are TRBV27 and TRBJ1-4, with D tentatively TRBD1 (5 bases). The germline CDR1 and CDR2 sequences are MNHEY and SMNVEV (reference sequence). The CDR3 totals 14 residues. V was trimmed by 6 bases and J by 7 bases, leaving 15 bases between them. The CDR3 sequence: CASRPRVGAEKLFF. DNA of the CDR3: TGTGCCAGCAGGCCCAGGGTCGGAGCTGAAAAACTGTTTTTT.

The chain employs TRBV27 and TRBJ1-2, with D perhaps TRBD1 (6 bases). This CDR3 comprises 13 residues. V dropped 6 bases and J dropped 1 base, with 9 bases sitting between them. Germline V CDR1 and CDR2: MNHEY, SMNVEV (reference sequence). DNA for the CDR3: TGTGCCAGCAGGGCAGGGGTTAACTATGGCTACACCTTC. Its translation: CASRAGVNYGYTF.

V usage is TRBV18 and J usage is TRBJ1-1; a possible D gene is TRBD1 (6 bases). V lost 3 bases and J 4 bases, leaving 21 bases between the germline ends. The germline CDR1 and CDR2 sequences are KGHSH and LQKENI. The CDR3 totals 17 residues. CDR3 in DNA: TGTGCCAGCTCACCTATACTTAACTACTACAGGGCCACTGAAGCTTTCTTT. Amino acid sequence: CASSPILNYYRATEAFF.

The chain has TRBV7-2 and TRBJ2-3, with D perhaps matching TRBD2 (5 bases). The V end lost 2 bases, the J end lost 4 bases, and 7 bases lay between the germline ends. Per germline, CDR1 SGHTA and CDR2 FQGNSA. This CDR3 spans 13 amino acids. In DNA form, the CDR3 reads TGTGCCAGCAGCTTAAGACTATCAGATACGCAGTATTTT. Residues: CASSLRLSDTQYF.

V and J are TRBV12-5 and TRBJ2-3, with 11 bases aligning to TRBD1. Germline V gene sequence: CDR1 LGHNT, CDR2 FRNRAP. The CDR3 loop spans 16 amino acids. J gave up 1 base and V 5 bases, and 5 bases lay outside the gene matches. The CDR3 DNA reads as TGTGCTAGTGGTACGGACAGGGGGCAGGGCACAGATACGCAGTATTTT. Residues: CASGTDRGQGTDTQYF.

The chain carries TRBV5-4 and TRBJ2-7, with a tentative D call TRBD2 (5 bases). Trimming left V 7 bases short and J 5 bases short, with 19 bases between. This CDR3 comprises 14 residues. Per germline, CDR1 SGHNT and CDR2 YYREEE (reference sequence). CDR3 protein: CASASGPSRHEQYF. The CDR3 DNA reads TGTGCCAGCGCGAGCGGCCCCTCTCGCCACGAGCAGTACTTC. The full variable domain, rest sourced from reference TRBV5-4 and TRBJ2-7, is ETGVTQSPTHLIKTRGQQVTLRCSSQSGHNTVSWYQQALGQGPQFIFQYYREEENGRGNFPPRFSGLQFPNYSSELNVNALELDDSALYLCASASGPSRHEQYFGPGTRLTVT.

V usage is TRBV7-2 and J usage is TRBJ1-1, with a weak D call TRBD1 (6 bases). The CDR3 sequence is 15 residues long. The V gene lost 5 bases and the J gene lost 5 bases, with 18 bases spanning the gap. Germline CDR1 is SGHTA and CDR2 is FQGNSA. CDR3 sequence reads: CASSRTGGARTEAFF. The CDR3 DNA sequence: TGTGCCAGCAGCCGGACCGGGGGGGCGCGGACTGAAGCTTTCTTT.

V is TRBV6-1 and J is TRBJ1-4; no firm D call. Germline-derived CDR1 and CDR2 are MNHNS and SASEGT. V gave up 2 bases and J gave up 8 bases, with 9 bases separating them. The CDR3 has 13 amino acids. The DNA for the CDR3 is TGTGCCAGCAGTGAATGGGAGGGCGAAAAACTGTTTTTT. Its translation: CASSEWEGEKLFF.

The chain carries TRBV6-5 and TRBJ1-2; no definite D call. V gave up 7 bases and J gave up 5 bases, with 14 bases separating them. Germline V gives CDR1 MNHEY, CDR2 SVGAGI. The CDR3 has 13 residues. CDR3 coding DNA: TGTGCCAGCAAGGAAAGGGCGGGGTATGGCTACACCTTC. This gives the protein CASKERAGYGYTF.

The chain carries TRBV3-1 (or the pseudogene TRBV3-2) and TRBJ2-3, with TRBD2 matching 7 bases. V lost 3 bases, J lost 4 bases, and 4 bases stayed unmatched. CDR3 length: 14 amino acids. Germline V gene lookup returns CDR1 LGHDT and CDR2 YNNKEL (reference sequence). The DNA for the CDR3 is TGTGCCAGCAGCCAGCAGCGGGGATCAGATACGCAGTATTTT. Protein sequence: CASSQQRGSDTQYF.

The V and J genes are TRBV2 and TRBJ2-7; D gene uncertain. Germline CDR1 SNHLY, CDR2 FYNNEI. The CDR3 extends over 14 amino acids. The V gene lost 2 bases and the J gene lost 6 bases, with 14 bases spanning the gap. The CDR3 is CASSETPPRLEQYF. In DNA form, the CDR3 reads TGTGCCAGCAGTGAAACCCCTCCCAGACTCGAGCAGTACTTC. The full variable domain, with the rest looked up from reference TRBV2 and TRBJ2-7, is EPEVTQTPSHQVTQMGQEVILRCVPISNHLYFYWYRQILGQKVEFLVSFYNNEISEKSEIFDDQFSVERPDGSNFTLKIRSTKLEDSAMYFCASSETPPRLEQYFGPGTRLTVT.

This sequence joins TRBV4-1 and TRBJ1-5; the D is unclear. CDR1 is MGHRA, CDR2 YSYEKL, per germline. The V gene lost 9 bases and the J gene lost 0 bases, with 15 bases spanning the gap. The CDR3 sequence is 15 residues long. The CDR3: CASRASGYSNQPQHF. The CDR3 DNA follows: TGCGCCAGTCGCGCTTCGGGGTATAGCAATCAGCCCCAGCATTTT.